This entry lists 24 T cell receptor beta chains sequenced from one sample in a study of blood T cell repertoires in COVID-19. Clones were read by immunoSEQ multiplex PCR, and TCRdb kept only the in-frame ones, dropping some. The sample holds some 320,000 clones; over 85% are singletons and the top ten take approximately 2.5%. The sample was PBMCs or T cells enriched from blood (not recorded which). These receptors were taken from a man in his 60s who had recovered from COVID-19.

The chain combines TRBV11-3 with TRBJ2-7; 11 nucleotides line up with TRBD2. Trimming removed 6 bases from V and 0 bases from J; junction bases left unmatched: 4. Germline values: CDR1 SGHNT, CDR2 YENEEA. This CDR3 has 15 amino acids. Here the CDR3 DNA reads TGTGCCAGCAGGACCGGGACTAGCGGCTCCTACGAGCAGTACTTC. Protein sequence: CASRTGTSGSYEQYF.

The CDR3 nucleotides read TGTGCCAGCAGCCTGCGGAGAGGGTTGGAGACCCAGTACTTC. Amino acids: CASSLRRGLETQYF. The rearrangement uses TRBV4-2 and TRBJ2-5, with D perhaps TRBD2 (5 bases). Trimming shortened V by 4 bases and J by 5 bases, and 14 bases separated the two germline ends. The CDR3 has 14 residues. Germline loops: CDR1 LGHNA, CDR2 YNFKEQ.

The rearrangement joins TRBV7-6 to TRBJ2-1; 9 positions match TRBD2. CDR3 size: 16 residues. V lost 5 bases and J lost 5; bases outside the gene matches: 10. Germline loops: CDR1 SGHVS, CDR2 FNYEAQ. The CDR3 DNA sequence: TGTGCCAGCAGCCCATCTGTGCGGGGGGGAAACAATGAGCAGTTCTTC. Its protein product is CASSPSVRGGNNEQFF.

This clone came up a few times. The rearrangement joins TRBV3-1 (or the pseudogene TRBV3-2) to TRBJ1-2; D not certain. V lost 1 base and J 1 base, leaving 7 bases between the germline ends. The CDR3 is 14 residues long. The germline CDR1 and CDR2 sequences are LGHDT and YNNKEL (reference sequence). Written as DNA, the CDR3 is TGTGCCAGCAGCCAAGCTTACATTAACTATGGCTACACCTTC. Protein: CASSQAYINYGYTF.

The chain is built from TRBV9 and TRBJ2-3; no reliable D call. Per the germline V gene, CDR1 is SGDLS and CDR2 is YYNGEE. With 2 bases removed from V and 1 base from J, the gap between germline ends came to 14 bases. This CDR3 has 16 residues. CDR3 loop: CASSVAPTSGTDTQYF. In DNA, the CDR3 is TGTGCCAGCAGCGTCGCTCCTACCAGCGGCACAGATACGCAGTATTTT.

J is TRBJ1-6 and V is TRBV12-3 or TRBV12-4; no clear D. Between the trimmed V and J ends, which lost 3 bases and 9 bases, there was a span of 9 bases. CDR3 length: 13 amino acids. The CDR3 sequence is CASSLRESSPLHF. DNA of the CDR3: TGTGCCAGCAGTTTGAGGGAAAGTTCACCCCTCCACTTT.

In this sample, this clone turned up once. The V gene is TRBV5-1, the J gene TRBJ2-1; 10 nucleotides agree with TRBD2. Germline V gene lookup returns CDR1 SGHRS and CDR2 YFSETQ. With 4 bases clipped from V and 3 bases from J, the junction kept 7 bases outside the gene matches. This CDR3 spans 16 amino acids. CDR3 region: CASSLAGTSVYNEQFF. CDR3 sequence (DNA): TGCGCCAGCAGCCTGGCGGGGACTAGCGTCTACAATGAGCAGTTCTTC.

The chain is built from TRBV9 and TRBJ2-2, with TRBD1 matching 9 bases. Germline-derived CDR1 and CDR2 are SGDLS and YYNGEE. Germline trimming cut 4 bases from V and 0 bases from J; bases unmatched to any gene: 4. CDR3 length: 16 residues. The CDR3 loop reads CASSTGQGPNTGELFF. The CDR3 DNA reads TGTGCCAGCAGCACGGGACAGGGTCCGAACACCGGGGAGCTGTTTTTT.

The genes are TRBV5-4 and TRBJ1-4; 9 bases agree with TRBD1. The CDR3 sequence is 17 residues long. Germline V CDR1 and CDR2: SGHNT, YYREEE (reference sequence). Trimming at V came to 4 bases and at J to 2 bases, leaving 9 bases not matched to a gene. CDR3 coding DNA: TGTGCCAGCAGCCTACAGGGGGCGGTTCGGACTAATGAAAAACTGTTTTTT. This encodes CASSLQGAVRTNEKLFF.

The CDR3 here is CASSRLAGEAGDTQYF. The CDR3, as DNA: TGCGCCAGCAGCCGACTAGCGGGTGAGGCGGGAGATACGCAGTATTTT. The rearrangement links TRBV10-1 to TRBJ2-3; 10 bases are shared with TRBD2. V lost 6 bases, J lost 5 bases, and 11 bases stayed unmatched. From germline, CDR1 is WNHNN and CDR2 SYGVQD (reference sequence). The CDR3 totals 16 residues.

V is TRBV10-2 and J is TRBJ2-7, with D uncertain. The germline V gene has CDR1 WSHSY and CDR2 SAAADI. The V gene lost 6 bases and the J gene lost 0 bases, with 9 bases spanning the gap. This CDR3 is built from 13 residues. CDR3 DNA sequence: TGCGCCAGCAGCCATACACGCTCCTACGAGCAGTACTTC. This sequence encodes CASSHTRSYEQYF.

The CDR3 DNA reads TGTGCCAGCAGGGTGGGGAGGGCCTCACCCCTCCACTTT. Amino acids: CASRVGRASPLHF. The chain joins TRBV6-5 to TRBJ1-6, with unresolved D. This CDR3 spans 13 amino acids. Germline CDR1 reads MNHEY; CDR2 reads SVGAGI. V dropped 6 bases and J dropped 10 bases, with 13 bases sitting between them.

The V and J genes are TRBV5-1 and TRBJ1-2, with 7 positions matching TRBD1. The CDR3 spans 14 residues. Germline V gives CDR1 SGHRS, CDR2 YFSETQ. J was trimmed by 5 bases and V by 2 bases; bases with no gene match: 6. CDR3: CASSLTGEAYGYTF. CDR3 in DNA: TGCGCCAGCAGCTTAACAGGGGAGGCGTATGGCTACACCTTC. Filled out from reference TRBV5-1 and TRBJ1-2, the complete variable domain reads KAGVTQTPRYLIKTRGQQVTLSCSPISGHRSVSWYQQTPGQGLQFLFEYFSETQRNKGNFPGRFSGRQFSNSRSEMNVSTLELGDSALYLCASSLTGEAYGYTFGSGTRLTVV.

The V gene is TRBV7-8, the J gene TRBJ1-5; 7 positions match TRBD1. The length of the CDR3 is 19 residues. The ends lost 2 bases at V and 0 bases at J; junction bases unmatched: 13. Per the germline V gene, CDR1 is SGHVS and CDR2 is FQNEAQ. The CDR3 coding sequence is TGTGCCAGCAGCTTATTTTCGGGGCAGGGGGTCTATAGCAATCAGCCCCAGCATTTT. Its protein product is CASSLFSGQGVYSNQPQHF.

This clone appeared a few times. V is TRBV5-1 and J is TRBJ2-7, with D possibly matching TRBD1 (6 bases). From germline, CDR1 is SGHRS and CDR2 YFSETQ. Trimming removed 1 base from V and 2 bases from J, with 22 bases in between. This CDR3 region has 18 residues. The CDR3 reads CASSLSSGLGTNAYEQYF. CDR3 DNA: TGCGCCAGCAGCTTGTCCTCGGGCCTAGGGACAAATGCCTACGAGCAGTACTTC.

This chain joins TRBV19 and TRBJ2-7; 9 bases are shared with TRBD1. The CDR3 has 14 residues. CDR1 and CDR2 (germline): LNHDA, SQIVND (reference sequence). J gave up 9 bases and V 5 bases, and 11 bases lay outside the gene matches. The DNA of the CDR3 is TGTGCCAGTAGTGGGGGACAGGGCGGTTTGCCGCAGTACTTC. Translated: CASSGGQGGLPQYF. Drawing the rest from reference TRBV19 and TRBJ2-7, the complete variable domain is DGGITQSPKYLFRKEGQNVTLSCEQNLNHDAMYWYRQDPGQGLRLIYYSQIVNDFQKGDIAEGYSVSREKKESFPLTVTSAQKNPTAFYLCASSGGQGGLPQYFGPGTRLTVT.

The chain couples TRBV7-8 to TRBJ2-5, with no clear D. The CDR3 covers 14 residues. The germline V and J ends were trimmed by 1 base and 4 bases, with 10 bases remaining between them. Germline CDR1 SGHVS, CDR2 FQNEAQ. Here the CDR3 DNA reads TGTGCCAGCAGCTTAGGCCGGCAGGCAGAGACCCAGTACTTC. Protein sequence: CASSLGRQAETQYF.

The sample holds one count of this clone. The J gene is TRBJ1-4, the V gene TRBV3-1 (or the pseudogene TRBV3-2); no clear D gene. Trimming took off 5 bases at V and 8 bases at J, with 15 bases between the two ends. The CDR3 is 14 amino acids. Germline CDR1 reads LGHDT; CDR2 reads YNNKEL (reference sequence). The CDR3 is CASSSITQEEKLFF. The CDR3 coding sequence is TGTGCCAGCAGCTCTATCACCCAGGAAGAAAAACTGTTTTTT.

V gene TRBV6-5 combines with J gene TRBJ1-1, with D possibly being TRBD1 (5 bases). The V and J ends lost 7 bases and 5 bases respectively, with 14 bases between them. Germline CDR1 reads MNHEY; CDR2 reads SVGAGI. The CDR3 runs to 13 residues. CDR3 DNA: TGTGCCAGCAATCACCAACGGGGGACTGAAGCTTTCTTT. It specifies CASNHQRGTEAFF.

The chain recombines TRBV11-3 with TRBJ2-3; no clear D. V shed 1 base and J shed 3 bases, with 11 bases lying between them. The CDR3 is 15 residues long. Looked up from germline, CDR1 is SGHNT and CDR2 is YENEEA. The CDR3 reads CASSLAGRWTDTQYF. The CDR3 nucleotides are TGTGCCAGCAGCTTAGCAGGCAGGTGGACAGATACGCAGTATTTT.

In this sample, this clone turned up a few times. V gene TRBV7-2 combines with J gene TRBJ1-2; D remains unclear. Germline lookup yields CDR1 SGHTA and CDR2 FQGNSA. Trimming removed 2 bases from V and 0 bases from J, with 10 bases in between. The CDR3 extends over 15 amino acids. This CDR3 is CASSLLGEANYGYTF. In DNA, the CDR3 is TGTGCCAGCAGCTTATTAGGAGAAGCTAACTATGGCTACACCTTC. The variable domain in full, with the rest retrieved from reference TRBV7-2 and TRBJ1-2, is GAGVSQSPSNKVTEKGKDVELRCDPISGHTALYWYRQSLGQGLEFLIYFQGNSAPDKSGLPSDRFSAERTGGSVSTLTIQRTQQEDSAVYLCASSLLGEANYGYTFGSGTRLTVV.

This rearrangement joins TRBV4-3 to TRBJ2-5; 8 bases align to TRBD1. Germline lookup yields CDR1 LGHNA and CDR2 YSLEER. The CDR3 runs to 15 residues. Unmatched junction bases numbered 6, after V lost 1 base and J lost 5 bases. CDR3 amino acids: CASSQGTGRFETQYF. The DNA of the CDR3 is TGCGCCAGCAGCCAAGGGACAGGGCGATTCGAGACCCAGTACTTC.

The CDR3, as DNA: TGTGCCAGCTCCCGGACAAGAGGCGCGGCCCAAGAGACCCAGTACTTC. It translates to CASSRTRGAAQETQYF. The J gene is TRBJ2-5, the V gene TRBV18, with D maybe TRBD1 (5 bases). Germline CDR1 is KGHSH and CDR2 is LQKENI. V was clipped by 6 bases and J by 1 base, with 18 bases between them. This CDR3 spans 16 amino acids.

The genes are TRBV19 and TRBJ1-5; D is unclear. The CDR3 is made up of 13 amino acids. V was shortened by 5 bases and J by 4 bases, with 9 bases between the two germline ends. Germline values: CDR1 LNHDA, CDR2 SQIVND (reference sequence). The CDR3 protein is CASSSSPNQPQHF. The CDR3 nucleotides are TGTGCCAGTAGTTCCTCCCCGAATCAGCCCCAGCATTTT.